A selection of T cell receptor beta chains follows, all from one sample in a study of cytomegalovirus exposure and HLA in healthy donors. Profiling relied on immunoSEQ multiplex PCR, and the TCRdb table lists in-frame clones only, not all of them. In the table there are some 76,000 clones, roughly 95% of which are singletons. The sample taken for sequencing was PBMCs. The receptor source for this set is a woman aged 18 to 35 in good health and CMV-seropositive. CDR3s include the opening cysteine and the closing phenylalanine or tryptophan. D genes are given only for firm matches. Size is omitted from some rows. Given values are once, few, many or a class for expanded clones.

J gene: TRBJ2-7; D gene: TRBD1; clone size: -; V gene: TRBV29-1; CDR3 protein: CSVGRTGVAYEQYF; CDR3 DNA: TGCAGCGTTGGGAGGACAGGAGTGGCTTACGAGCAGTACTTC
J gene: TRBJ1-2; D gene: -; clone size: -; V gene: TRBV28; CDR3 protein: CATEADRFYGYTF; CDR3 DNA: TGTGCCACCGAAGCCGACAGGTTCTATGGCTACACCTTC
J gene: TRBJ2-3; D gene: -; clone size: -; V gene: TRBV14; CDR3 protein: CASSQDLGVTQYF; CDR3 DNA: TGTGCCAGCAGCCAAGATCTAGGGGTTACGCAGTATTTT
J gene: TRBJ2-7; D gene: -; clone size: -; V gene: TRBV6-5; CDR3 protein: CASSYPPYEQYF; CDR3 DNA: TGTGCCAGCAGTTACCCTCCCTACGAGCAGTACTTC
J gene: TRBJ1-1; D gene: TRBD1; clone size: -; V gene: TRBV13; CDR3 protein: CASSLTGARNTEAFF; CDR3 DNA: TGTGCCAGCAGCTTGACAGGGGCGCGCAACACTGAAGCTTTCTTT
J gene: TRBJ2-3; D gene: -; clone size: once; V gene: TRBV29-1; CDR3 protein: CSVAGSGDTQYF; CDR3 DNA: TGCAGCGTTGCCGGGTCGGGAGATACGCAGTATTTT
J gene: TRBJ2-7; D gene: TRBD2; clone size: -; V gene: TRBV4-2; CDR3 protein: CASSPPGAGGSYEQYF; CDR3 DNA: TGTGCCAGCAGCCCCCCCGGGGCGGGGGGTTCCTACGAGCAGTACTTC
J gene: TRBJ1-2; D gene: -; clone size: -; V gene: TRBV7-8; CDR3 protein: CASSLQGDYGYTF; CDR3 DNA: TGTGCCAGCAGCTTACAGGGTGACTATGGCTACACCTTC
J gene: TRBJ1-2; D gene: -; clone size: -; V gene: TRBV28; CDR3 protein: CASSLNLGAGQDGYTF; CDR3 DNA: TGTGCCAGTTCACTAAACCTGGGGGCAGGTCAGGACGGCTACACCTTC
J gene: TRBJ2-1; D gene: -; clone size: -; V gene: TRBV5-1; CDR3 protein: CASTTHRDSYNEQFF; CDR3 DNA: TGCGCCAGCACTACCCACAGGGATAGCTACAATGAGCAGTTCTTC
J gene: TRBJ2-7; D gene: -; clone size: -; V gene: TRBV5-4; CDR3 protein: CASSPSRDSYEQYF; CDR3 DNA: TGTGCCAGCAGCCCCTCGCGGGACTCCTACGAGCAGTACTTC
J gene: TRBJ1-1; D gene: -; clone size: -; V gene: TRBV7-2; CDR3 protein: CASSALYTRDPLNTEAFF; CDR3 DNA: TGTGCCAGCAGCGCCCTTTACACCAGGGATCCCTTGAACACTGAAGCTTTCTTT
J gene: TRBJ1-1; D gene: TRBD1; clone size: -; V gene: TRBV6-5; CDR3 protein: CASSGTGGLNTEAFF; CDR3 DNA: TGTGCCAGCTCCGGGACAGGGGGTTTGAACACTGAAGCTTTCTTT
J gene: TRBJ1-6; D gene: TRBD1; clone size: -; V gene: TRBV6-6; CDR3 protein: CASRPGQGVPPLHF; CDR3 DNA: TGTGCCAGCAGGCCGGGACAGGGGGTGCCACCCCTCCACTTT
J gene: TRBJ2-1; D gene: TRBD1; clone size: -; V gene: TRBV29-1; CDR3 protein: CSVIRQGSEQFF; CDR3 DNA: TGCAGCGTTATCCGACAGGGGAGTGAGCAGTTCTTC
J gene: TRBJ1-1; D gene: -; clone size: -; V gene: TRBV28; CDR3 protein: CASSFGTPNTEAFF; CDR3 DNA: TGTGCCAGCAGTTTCGGGACACCGAACACTGAAGCTTTCTTT
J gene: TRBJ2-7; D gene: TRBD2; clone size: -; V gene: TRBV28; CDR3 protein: CASSFGERLAGVYEQYF; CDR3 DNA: TGTGCCAGCAGTTTCGGGGAAAGACTAGCGGGGGTCTACGAGCAGTACTTC
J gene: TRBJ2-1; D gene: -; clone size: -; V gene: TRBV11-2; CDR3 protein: CASSPVGGANEQFF; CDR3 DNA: TGTGCCAGCAGCCCCGTGGGGGGTGCAAATGAGCAGTTCTTC
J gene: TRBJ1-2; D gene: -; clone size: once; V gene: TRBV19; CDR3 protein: CASRRSGGYTF; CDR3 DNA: TGTGCCAGTAGACGGAGTGGCGGCTACACCTTC
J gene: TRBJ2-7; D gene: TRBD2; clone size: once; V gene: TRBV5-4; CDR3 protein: CASSLTSGSYEQYF; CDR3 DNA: TGTGCCAGCAGCTTAACTAGCGGTTCCTACGAGCAGTACTTC
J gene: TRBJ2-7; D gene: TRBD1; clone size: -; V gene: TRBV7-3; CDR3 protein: CASSFPGGEQYF; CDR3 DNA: TGTGCCAGCAGCTTCCCAGGGGGCGAGCAGTACTTC
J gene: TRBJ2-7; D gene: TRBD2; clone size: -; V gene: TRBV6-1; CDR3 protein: CASSPLAGMSYEQYF; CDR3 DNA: TGTGCCAGCAGTCCGCTAGCGGGAATGTCGTACGAGCAGTACTTC
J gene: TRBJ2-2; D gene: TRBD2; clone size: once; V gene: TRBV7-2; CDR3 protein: CASSTRLAGVTGELFF; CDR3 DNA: TGTGCCAGCAGCACCAGACTAGCGGGGGTCACCGGGGAGCTGTTTTTT
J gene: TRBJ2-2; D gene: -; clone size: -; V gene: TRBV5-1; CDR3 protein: CASSLLATNTGELFF; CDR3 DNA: TGCGCCAGCAGCTTGTTGGCGACAAACACCGGGGAGCTGTTTTTT
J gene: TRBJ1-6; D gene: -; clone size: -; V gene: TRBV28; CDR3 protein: CASSSVRSPNSPLHF; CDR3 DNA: TGTGCCAGCAGCTCGGTCCGTTCCCCCAATTCACCCCTCCACTTT
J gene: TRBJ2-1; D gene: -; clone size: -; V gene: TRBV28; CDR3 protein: CASSWTPSSYNEQFF; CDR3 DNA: TGTGCCAGCAGTTGGACACCGAGCTCCTACAATGAGCAGTTCTTC
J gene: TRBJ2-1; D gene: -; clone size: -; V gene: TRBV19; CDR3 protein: CASSIVRGNEQFF; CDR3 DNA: TGTGCCAGTAGTATTGTCAGGGGTAATGAGCAGTTCTTC
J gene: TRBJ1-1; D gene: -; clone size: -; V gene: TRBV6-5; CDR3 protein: CASSYSRGAGGTEAFF; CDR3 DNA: TGTGCCAGCAGTTACTCGCGGGGGGCCGGGGGCACTGAAGCTTTCTTT
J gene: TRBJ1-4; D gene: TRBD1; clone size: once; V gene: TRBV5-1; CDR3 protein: CASSLGTGAEKLFF; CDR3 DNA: TGCGCCAGCAGCTTGGGGACAGGGGCAGAAAAACTGTTTTTT
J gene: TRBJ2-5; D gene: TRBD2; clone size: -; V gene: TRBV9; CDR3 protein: CASSVLAGGAAETQYF; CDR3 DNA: TGTGCCAGCAGCGTCCTTGCGGGGGGCGCCGCGGAGACCCAGTACTTC
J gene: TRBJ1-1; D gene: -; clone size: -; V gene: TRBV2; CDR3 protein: CASTSQGTNTEAFF; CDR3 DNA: TGTGCCAGCACTTCCCAGGGTACGAACACTGAAGCTTTCTTT
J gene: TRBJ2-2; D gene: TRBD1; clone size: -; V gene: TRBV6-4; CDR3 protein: CASRMTGSTGELFF; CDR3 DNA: TGTGCCAGCAGAATGACAGGGTCCACCGGGGAGCTGTTTTTT
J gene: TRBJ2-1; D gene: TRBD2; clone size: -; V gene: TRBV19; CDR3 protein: CASRDFRGSRDEQFF; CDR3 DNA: TGTGCCAGTAGAGATTTTCGCGGGAGCAGAGATGAGCAGTTCTTC
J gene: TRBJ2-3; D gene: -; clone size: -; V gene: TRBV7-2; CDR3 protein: CASSFGGGRTDTQYF; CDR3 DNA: TGTGCCAGCAGCTTCGGGGGTGGCCGCACAGATACGCAGTATTTT
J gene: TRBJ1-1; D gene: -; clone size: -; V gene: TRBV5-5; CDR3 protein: CASSYQADWNTEAFF; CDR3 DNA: TGTGCCAGCAGCTATCAAGCTGACTGGAACACTGAAGCTTTCTTT
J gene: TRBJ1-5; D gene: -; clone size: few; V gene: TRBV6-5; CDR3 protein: CASHSGSTNQPQHF; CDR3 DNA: TGTGCCAGCCATTCTGGCAGTACCAATCAGCCCCAGCATTTT
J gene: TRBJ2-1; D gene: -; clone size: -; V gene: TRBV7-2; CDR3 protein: CASSFASLRSSYNEQFF; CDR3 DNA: TGTGCCAGCAGCTTCGCCTCCTTGAGGAGCTCCTACAATGAGCAGTTCTTC
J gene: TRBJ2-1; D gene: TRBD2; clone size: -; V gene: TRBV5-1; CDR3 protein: CASSEGTSGRGEQFF; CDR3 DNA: TGCGCCAGCAGCGAAGGGACTAGCGGTCGGGGTGAGCAGTTCTTC
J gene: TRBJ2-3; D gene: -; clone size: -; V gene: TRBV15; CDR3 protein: CATSRDRKSTDTQYF; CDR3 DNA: TGTGCCACCAGCAGAGACAGAAAAAGCACAGATACGCAGTATTTT
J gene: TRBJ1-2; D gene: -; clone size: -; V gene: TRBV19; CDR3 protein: CASRMDRGYYGYTF; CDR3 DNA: TGTGCCAGTAGAATGGACAGAGGATACTATGGCTACACCTTC
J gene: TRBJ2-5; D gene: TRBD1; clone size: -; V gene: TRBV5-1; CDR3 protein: CASSLGQGKETQYF; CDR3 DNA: TGCGCCAGCAGCTTGGGACAGGGAAAAGAGACCCAGTACTTC
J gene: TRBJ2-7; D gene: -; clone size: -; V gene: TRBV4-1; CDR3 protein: CASSQVSGVVWDEQYF; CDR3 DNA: TGCGCCAGCAGCCAAGTATCAGGGGTGGTTTGGGACGAGCAGTACTTC